This entry lists 6 T cell receptor beta chains sequenced from one sample in a study of blood T cell repertoires in COVID-19. Some clones are missing from TCRdb's copy, which holds only in-frame ones; the method was immunoSEQ multiplex PCR. The table records 200,000 or so clones, roughly 79% of them present only once. The sequenced material came from peripheral blood. The receptors here all came from a human donor with acute or convalescent COVID-19. The donor label of this sample is uncertain.

This chain links TRBV28 with TRBJ2-1; 7 bases are shared with TRBD2. This CDR3 is 13 amino acids long. Germline CDR1 is MDHEN and CDR2 is SYDVKM. The trim removed 6 bases at V and 4 bases at J, leaving 3 bases unmatched. CDR3 protein: CASRKAGYNEQFF. DNA for the CDR3: TGTGCCAGCAGGAAAGCGGGATACAATGAGCAGTTCTTC.

The rearrangement links TRBV3-1 (or the pseudogene TRBV3-2) to TRBJ2-5; 9 nucleotides align to TRBD1. Germline CDR1 LGHDT, CDR2 YNNKEL (reference sequence). This CDR3 region has 17 residues. With V trimmed by 4 bases and J by 1 base, 10 bases remained unmatched. As DNA, the CDR3 is TGTGCCAGCAGCCTAACCGGGACAGGGCCGTCCCAAGAGACCCAGTACTTC. As protein: CASSLTGTGPSQETQYF.

The chain employs TRBV5-1 and TRBJ1-3; 9 nucleotides agree with TRBD1. J lost 3 bases, V lost 2 bases, and 9 bases had no gene match. This CDR3 has 17 amino acids. Germline-derived CDR1 and CDR2 are SGHRS and YFSETQ. CDR3 DNA sequence: TGCGCCAGCAGCTTAACTCTCGGGACAGGGATTGGAAACACCATATATTTT. Translated, it gives CASSLTLGTGIGNTIYF.

The rearrangement joins TRBV2 to TRBJ1-5; 7 nucleotides align to TRBD1. The CDR3 loop spans 15 amino acids. The germline V gene has CDR1 SNHLY and CDR2 FYNNEI. With 3 bases clipped from V and 1 base from J, the junction kept 3 bases outside the gene matches. The CDR3 is CASSEGQRSNQPQHF. The CDR3 DNA is TGTGCCAGCAGTGAGGGACAGAGGAGCAATCAGCCCCAGCATTTT.

This clone was detected only once. The chain couples TRBV3-1 (or the pseudogene TRBV3-2) to TRBJ1-5, with TRBD1 matching 9 bases. There are 14 residues in the CDR3. Germline V gives CDR1 LGHDT, CDR2 YNNKEL (reference sequence). Trimming took 4 bases from V and 6 from J; bases not matched to a gene: 4. This CDR3 reads CASSLGQGGQPQHF. The CDR3 region has the DNA TGTGCCAGCAGCCTGGGACAGGGAGGTCAGCCCCAGCATTTT.

This clone was seen once. The J gene is TRBJ2-2, the V gene TRBV6-2 or TRBV6-3; 8 positions agree with TRBD2. The CDR3 is 15 amino acids. Per the germline V gene, CDR1 is MNHEY and CDR2 is SVGEGT. V lost 2 bases, J lost 6 bases, and 5 bases stayed unmatched. The CDR3 nucleotides read TGTGCCAGCAGTTACACGGGAGGGCGCGCCGGGGAGCTGTTTTTT. Protein sequence: CASSYTGGRAGELFF.